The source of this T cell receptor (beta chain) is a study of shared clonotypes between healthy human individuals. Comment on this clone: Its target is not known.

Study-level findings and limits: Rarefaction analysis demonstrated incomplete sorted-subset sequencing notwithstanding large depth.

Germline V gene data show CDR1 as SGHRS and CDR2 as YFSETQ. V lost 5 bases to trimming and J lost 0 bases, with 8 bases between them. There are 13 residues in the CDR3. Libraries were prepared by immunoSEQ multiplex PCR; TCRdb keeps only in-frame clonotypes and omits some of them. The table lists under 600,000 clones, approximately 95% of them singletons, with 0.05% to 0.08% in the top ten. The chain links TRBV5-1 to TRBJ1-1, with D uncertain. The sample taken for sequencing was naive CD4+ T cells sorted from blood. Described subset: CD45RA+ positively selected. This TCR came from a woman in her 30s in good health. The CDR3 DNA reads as TGCGCCAGCAGAAGGGTAATGAACACTGAAGCTTTCTTT. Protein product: CASRRVMNTEAFF.